This is a list of T cell receptor beta chains from one sample in a study of molecular identifiers for immune sequencing clone quantification. TCRdb re-called the PCR reads with MiXCR, one entry per CDR3 protein. The profile shows over 600,000 distinct CDR3 sequences, about 20% of them singletons. Sequencing input: naive CD8+ T cells from blood, with Jurkat cell RNA spiked in. The receptor source for this set is a human donor in good health. Some libraries in this study had Jurkat cell RNA spiked in. Each CDR3 is given with its conserved first and last residue. The D gene is left open where the match is weak. A clone size is listed for some rows: how often the clone was seen (once, few, many), or a class if it is expanded.

TRBV18	few	TRBJ2-2	.	CASRVDGELFF	TGTGCCAGCCGGGTAGACGGGGAGCTGTTTTTT
TRBV5-6	many	TRBJ1-1	TRBD1	CASGQGGTEAFF	TGTGCCAGCGGACAGGGGGGTACTGAAGCTTTCTTT
TRBV3-1	many	TRBJ1-1	.	CASSQDPGPRATFF	TGTGCCAGCAGCCAAGATCCGGGACCTCGTGCGACTTTCTTT
TRBV29-1	many	TRBJ2-7	TRBD1	CSVLTGSSYEQYF	TGCAGCGTCCTGACAGGGAGCTCCTACGAGCAGTACTTC
TRBV5-1	many	TRBJ1-1	.	CASSVEQGNTEAFF	TGCGCCAGCAGCGTCGAACAGGGTAATACTGAAGCTTTCTTT
TRBV7-2	many	TRBJ2-3	TRBD2	CASSLRLAGGGDTQYF	TGTGCCAGCAGCTTAAGGCTAGCGGGGGGGGGAGATACGCAGTATTTT
TRBV7-3	.	TRBJ2-3	.	CASSPKVRDPRGTDTQYF	TGTGCCAGCAGCCCGAAAGTCCGGGACCCCCGAGGAACAGATACGCAGTATTTT
TRBV12-3/TRBV12-4	.	TRBJ2-5	.	CASSLLGVGETQYF	TGTGCAAGCAGTTTATTGGGAGTTGGAGAGACCCAGTACTTC
TRBV28	many	TRBJ2-3	.	CASSPPGGGRLF	TGTGCCAGCAGTCCCCCAGGAGGAGGACGTCTCTTT
TRBV24-1	.	TRBJ2-1	.	CATSGESPGALGFEQFF	TGTGCCACCAGTGGGGAGTCACCGGGAGCACTGGGTTTTGAGCAGTTCTTC
TRBV27	many	TRBJ2-7	TRBD1	CASSYRRPGQGPYEQYF	TGTGCCAGCAGTTATCGTCGTCCGGGACAGGGCCCCTACGAGCAGTACTTC
TRBV12-5	many	TRBJ2-7	.	CASGPPGTVAYEQYF	TGTGCTAGTGGCCCCCCCGGGACGGTAGCCTACGAGCAGTACTTC
TRBV27	many	TRBJ2-3	.	CASSLRDEPPNTQYF	TGTGCCAGCAGTTTACGGGACGAACCGCCCAATACGCAGTATTTT
TRBV4-1	few	TRBJ2-3	.	CASSQRAPGARTDTQYF	TGCGCCAGCAGCCAGCGAGCACCGGGGGCTCGCACAGATACGCAGTATTTT
TRBV4-3	many	TRBJ1-2	TRBD1	CASSQDPTGGRSYTF	TGCGCCAGCAGCCAAGATCCCACAGGGGGCAGGAGCTACACCTTC
TRBV9	many	TRBJ2-3	.	CASSVAWSFSTDTQYF	TGTGCCAGCAGCGTAGCGTGGAGTTTCAGCACAGATACGCAGTATTTT
TRBV12-5	many	TRBJ1-1	.	CASGSFRRPNTEAFF	TGTGCTAGTGGTTCATTCCGGCGGCCAAACACTGAAGCTTTCTTT
TRBV6-2/TRBV6-3	few	TRBJ2-2	.	CASSLSIGPNTGELFF	TGTGCCAGCAGTTTATCGATCGGACCAAACACCGGGGAGCTGTTTTTT
TRBV7-2	many	TRBJ2-7	TRBD2	CASSLGSSGIAYEQYF	TGTGCCAGCAGCTTAGGGTCTAGCGGGATAGCATACGAGCAGTACTTC
TRBV4-1	many	TRBJ1-1	.	CASSQDRRAGTEAFF	TGCGCCAGCAGCCAAGATAGGAGGGCGGGCACTGAAGCTTTCTTT
TRBV28	many	TRBJ1-6	.	CASSFLSGSSSPLHF	TGTGCCAGCAGTTTCCTTTCAGGGTCTAGTTCACCCCTCCACTTT
TRBV19	many	TRBJ1-2	TRBD1	CASTTGGDYGYTF	TGTGCCAGTACGACAGGGGGTGATTATGGCTACACCTTC
TRBV20-1	many	TRBJ2-7	TRBD1	CSALGQGAYYEQYF	TGCAGTGCCCTGGGACAGGGGGCTTACTACGAGCAGTACTTC
TRBV11-2	many	TRBJ2-5	.	CASSPPGRETQYF	TGTGCCAGCAGCCCCCCCGGTCGAGAGACCCAGTACTTC
TRBV2	.	TRBJ2-2	TRBD2	CASSVTSGSAQPTGELFF	TGTGCCAGCAGTGTTACTAGCGGGAGTGCCCAGCCCACCGGGGAGCTGTTTTTT
TRBV27	many	TRBJ1-5	.	CASSLIGVSGNQPQHF	TGTGCCAGCAGCCTGATTGGGGTATCGGGCAATCAGCCCCAGCATTTT
TRBV29-1	.	TRBJ2-1	TRBD2	CSVEHLSGIYNEQFF	TGCAGCGTTGAGCACCTCAGCGGGATCTACAATGAGCAGTTCTTC
TRBV5-6	many	TRBJ1-2	.	CASSLARGYTF	TGTGCCAGCAGCTTGGCACGTGGCTACACCTTC
TRBV7-6	many	TRBJ2-7	TRBD2	CASTPSPLAGIRLGEQYF	TGTGCCAGCACCCCAAGTCCCTTAGCGGGAATAAGGTTGGGCGAGCAGTACTTC
TRBV6-5	.	TRBJ2-7	TRBD1	CATSTGQGPYEQYF	TGTGCCACCAGCACCGGACAGGGGCCCTACGAGCAGTACTTC
TRBV20-1	many	TRBJ2-7	TRBD1	CSARSRRTGSYEQYF	TGCAGTGCTAGATCCCGGCGGACAGGATCGTACGAGCAGTACTTC
TRBV19	few	TRBJ1-3	.	CASTLTDYSGNTIYF	TGTGCCAGTACTCTAACTGACTACTCTGGAAACACCATATATTTT
TRBV7-9	.	TRBJ2-5	.	CASRALGQETQYF	TGTGCCAGCAGAGCGCTGGGGCAAGAGACCCAGTACTTC
TRBV20-1	many	TRBJ2-7	.	CSARDTASSYEQYF	TGCAGTGCTAGAGACACAGCTAGCTCCTACGAGCAGTACTTC
TRBV24-1	many	TRBJ2-2	TRBD1	CATGDRDTGELFF	TGTGCCACCGGGGACAGGGATACCGGGGAGCTGTTTTTT
TRBV7-2	many	TRBJ2-1	TRBD1	CASSLTGTGVFDEQFF	TGTGCCAGCAGCTTGACCGGGACAGGGGTCTTCGATGAGCAGTTCTTC
TRBV2	few	TRBJ2-7	.	CASRPGHHSYEQYF	TGTGCCAGCAGACCGGGACACCACTCCTACGAGCAGTACTTC
TRBV5-6	.	TRBJ2-5	.	CASSFFGTTQETQYF	TGTGCCAGCAGCTTTTTTGGGACAACGCAAGAGACCCAGTACTTC
TRBV2	many	TRBJ2-6	.	CASSESLPGANVLTF	TGTGCCAGCAGTGAAAGCCTTCCTGGGGCCAACGTCCTGACTTTC
TRBV4-3	many	TRBJ2-7	.	CASSQDWDIGSYEQYF	TGCGCCAGCAGCCAAGATTGGGACATCGGATCCTACGAGCAGTACTTC
TRBV9	many	TRBJ2-1	TRBD2	CASSVVSAGDEQFF	TGTGCCAGCAGCGTAGTTTCAGCGGGAGATGAGCAGTTCTTC
TRBV29-1	many	TRBJ2-5	.	CSVEYRHLQETQYF	TGCAGCGTTGAGTATCGACACCTACAAGAGACCCAGTACTTC
TRBV20-1	many	TRBJ2-5	.	CSPRVPARQETQYF	TGCAGTCCCCGAGTCCCAGCTAGGCAAGAGACCCAGTACTTC
TRBV7-6	many	TRBJ1-1	.	CASSPYQGNEAFF	TGTGCCAGCAGCCCCTATCAGGGCAATGAAGCTTTCTTT
TRBV2	.	TRBJ2-2	.	CASGDGGELFF	TGTGCCAGCGGGGATGGCGGGGAGCTGTTTTTT
TRBV19	.	TRBJ1-6	.	CASSIGSRAKNSPLHF	TGTGCCAGTAGTATAGGATCCAGGGCGAAGAATTCACCCCTCCACTTT
TRBV29-1	many	TRBJ2-3	TRBD2	CSVLAETDTQYF	TGCAGCGTTCTAGCGGAGACAGATACGCAGTATTTT